The clone carrying this T cell receptor (beta chain) was detected only a few times. Antigen specificity is unknown. All gene names here are mouse names. The read terminates 1 residue before the CDR3 end, so the remaining end is supplied by the germline J gene. The data were taken from a study of tissue T cells after allogeneic stem cell transplantation. J gave up 5 bases and V 0 bases, and 3 bases lay outside the gene matches. Germline-derived CDR1 and CDR2 are NSHNY and SYGAGN. CDR3 length equals 14 residues. Clones were read by immunoSEQ multiplex PCR, and TCRdb kept only the in-frame ones, dropping some. There are thousands of clones in the sample; 50% to 55% occur only once, and approximately 5% lies in the top ten. Regarding the study as a whole: Anatomically similar tissues had similar TCR repertoires within each patient. Limitations included a small, clinically heterogeneous cohort and limited sampling depth.

The time point: mouse harvest day 7 after allogeneic transplant. Mouse grafts combined 10^7 T-cell-depleted bone marrow cells with 10^6 splenic CD5+ T cells. Tissues came from B6→BALB/c major-mismatch GVHD mice at day 7 or 14. The sample consisted of gut tissue. The chain joins TRBV13-1 to TRBJ2-7; TRBD2 aligns across 9 bases. This receptor was taken from a female BALB/c mouse given C57BL/6 T cells with graft-versus-host disease after an allogeneic hematopoietic cell transplant. CDR3 DNA (partial): TGTGCCAGCAGTGATGTGGGGGGGCGCGATGAACAGTAC. This translates into CASSDVGGRDEQY. The whole CDR3 is CASSDVGGRDEQYF.